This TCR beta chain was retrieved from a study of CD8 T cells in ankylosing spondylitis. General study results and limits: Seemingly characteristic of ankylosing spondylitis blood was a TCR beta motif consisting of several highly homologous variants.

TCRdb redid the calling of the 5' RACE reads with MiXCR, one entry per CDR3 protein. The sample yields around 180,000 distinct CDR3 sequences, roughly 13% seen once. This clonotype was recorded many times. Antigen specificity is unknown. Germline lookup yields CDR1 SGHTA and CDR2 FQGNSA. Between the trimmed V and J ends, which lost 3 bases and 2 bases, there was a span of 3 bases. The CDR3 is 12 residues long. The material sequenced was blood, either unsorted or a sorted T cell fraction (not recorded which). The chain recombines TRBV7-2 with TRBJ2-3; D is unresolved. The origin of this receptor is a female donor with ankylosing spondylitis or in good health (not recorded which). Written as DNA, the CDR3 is TGTGCCAGCAGCTTCTACACAGATACGCAGTATTTT. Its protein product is CASSFYTDTQYF. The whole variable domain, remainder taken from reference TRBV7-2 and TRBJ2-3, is GAGVSQSPSNKVTEKGKDVELRCDPISGHTALYWYRQSLGQGLEFLIYFQGNSAPDKSGLPSDRFSAERTGGSVSTLTIQRTQQEDSAVYLCASSFYTDTQYFGPGTRLTVL.